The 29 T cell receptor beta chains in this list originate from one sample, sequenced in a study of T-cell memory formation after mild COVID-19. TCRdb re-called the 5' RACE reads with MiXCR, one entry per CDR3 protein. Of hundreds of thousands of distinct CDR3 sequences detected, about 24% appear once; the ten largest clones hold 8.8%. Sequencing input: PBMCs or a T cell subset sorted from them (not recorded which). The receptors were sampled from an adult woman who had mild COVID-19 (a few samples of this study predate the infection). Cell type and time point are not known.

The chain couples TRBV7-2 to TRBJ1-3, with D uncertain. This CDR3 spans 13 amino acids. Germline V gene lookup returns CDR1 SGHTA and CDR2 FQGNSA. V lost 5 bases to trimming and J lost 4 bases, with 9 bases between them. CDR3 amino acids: CASSPRWGNTIYF. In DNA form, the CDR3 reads TGTGCCAGCAGCCCGAGGTGGGGAAACACCATATATTTT.

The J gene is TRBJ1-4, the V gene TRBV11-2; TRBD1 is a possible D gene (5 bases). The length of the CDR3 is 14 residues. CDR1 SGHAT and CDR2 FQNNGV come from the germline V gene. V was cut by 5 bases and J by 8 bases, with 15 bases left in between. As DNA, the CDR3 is TGTGCCAGCAGCCCGGGACGGGGAAAGGAAAAACTGTTTTTT. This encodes CASSPGRGKEKLFF.

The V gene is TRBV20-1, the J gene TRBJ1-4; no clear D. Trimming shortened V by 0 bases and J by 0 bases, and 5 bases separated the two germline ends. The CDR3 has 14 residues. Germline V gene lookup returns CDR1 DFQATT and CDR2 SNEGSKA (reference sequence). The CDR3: CSAREGTTNEKLFF. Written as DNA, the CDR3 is TGCAGTGCTAGAGAGGGAACAACTAATGAAAAACTGTTTTTT.

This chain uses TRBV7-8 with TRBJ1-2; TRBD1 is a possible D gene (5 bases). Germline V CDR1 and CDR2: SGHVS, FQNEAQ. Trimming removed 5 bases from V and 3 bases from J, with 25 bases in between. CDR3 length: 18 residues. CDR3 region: CASSTTTARAFNYYGYTF. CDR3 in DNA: TGTGCCAGCAGCACTACGACAGCGCGGGCCTTTAATTACTATGGCTACACCTTC. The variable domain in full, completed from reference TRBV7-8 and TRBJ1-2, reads GAGVSQSPRYKVAKRGQDVALRCDPISGHVSLFWYQQALGQGPEFLTYFQNEAQLDKSGLPSDRFFAERPEGSVSTLKIQRTQQEDSAVYLCASSTTTARAFNYYGYTFGSGTRLTVV.

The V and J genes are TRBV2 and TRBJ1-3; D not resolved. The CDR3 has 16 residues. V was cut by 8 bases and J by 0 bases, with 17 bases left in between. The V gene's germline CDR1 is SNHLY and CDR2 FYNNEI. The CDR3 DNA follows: TGTGCCAGCGGTGGGAGGGCACAACTCTCTGGAAACACCATATATTTT. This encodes CASGGRAQLSGNTIYF.

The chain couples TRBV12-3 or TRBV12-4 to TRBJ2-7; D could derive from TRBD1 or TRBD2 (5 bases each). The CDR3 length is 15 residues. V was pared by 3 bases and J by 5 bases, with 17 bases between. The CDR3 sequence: CASSLGQDFIDEQYF. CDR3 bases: TGTGCCAGCAGTTTGGGGCAGGACTTTATCGACGAGCAGTACTTC.

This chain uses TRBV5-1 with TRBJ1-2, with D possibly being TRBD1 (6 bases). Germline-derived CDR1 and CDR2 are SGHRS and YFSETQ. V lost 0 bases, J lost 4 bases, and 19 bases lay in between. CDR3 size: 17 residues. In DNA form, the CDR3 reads TGCGCCAGCAGCTTGGGGCAGGGGACCTCCCCCATCTATGGCTACACCTTC. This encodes CASSLGQGTSPIYGYTF.

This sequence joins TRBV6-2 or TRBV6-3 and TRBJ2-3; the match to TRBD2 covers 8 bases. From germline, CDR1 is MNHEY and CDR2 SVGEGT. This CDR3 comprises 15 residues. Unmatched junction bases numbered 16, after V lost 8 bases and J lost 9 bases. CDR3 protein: CASSKTSATLATQYF. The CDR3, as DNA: TGTGCCAGCTCAAAGACTAGCGCCACCCTCGCGACGCAGTATTTT.

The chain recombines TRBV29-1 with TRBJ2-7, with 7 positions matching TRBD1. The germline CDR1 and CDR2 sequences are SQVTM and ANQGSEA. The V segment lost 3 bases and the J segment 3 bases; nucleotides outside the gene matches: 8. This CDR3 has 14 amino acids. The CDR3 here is CSVDNGQVGYEQYF. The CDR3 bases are TGCAGCGTTGATAATGGACAGGTTGGCTACGAGCAGTACTTC.

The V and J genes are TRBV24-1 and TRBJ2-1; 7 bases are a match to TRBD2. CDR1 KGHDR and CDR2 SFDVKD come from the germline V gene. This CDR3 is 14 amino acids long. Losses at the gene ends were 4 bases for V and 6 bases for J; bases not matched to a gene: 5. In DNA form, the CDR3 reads TGTGCCACCAGTGACCTTGGACTAGGCAATGAGCAGTTCTTC. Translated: CATSDLGLGNEQFF.

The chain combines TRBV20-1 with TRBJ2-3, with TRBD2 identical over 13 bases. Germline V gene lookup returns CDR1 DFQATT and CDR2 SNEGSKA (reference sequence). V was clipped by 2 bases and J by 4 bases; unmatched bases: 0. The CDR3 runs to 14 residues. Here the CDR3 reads CSARTSGRADTQYF. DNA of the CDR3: TGCAGTGCTAGAACTAGCGGGAGGGCAGATACGCAGTATTTT.

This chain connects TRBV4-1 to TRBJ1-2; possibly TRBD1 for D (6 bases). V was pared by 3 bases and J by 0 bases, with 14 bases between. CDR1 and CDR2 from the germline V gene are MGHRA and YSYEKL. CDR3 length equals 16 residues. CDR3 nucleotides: TGCGCCAGCAGCCAGATTGTGACAGGCGCTAACTATGGCTACACCTTC. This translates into CASSQIVTGANYGYTF.

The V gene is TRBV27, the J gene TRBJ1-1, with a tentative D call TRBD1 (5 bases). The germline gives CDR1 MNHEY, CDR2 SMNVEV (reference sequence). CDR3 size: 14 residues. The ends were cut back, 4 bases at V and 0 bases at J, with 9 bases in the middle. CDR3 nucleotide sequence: TGTGCCAGCAGTTACGGGACGGTGAACACTGAAGCTTTCTTT. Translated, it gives CASSYGTVNTEAFF.

This CDR3 reads CAASGQGDGYTF. For the CDR3, the DNA is TGTGCCGCCTCGGGACAGGGCGATGGCTACACCTTC. V and J are TRBV12-3 or TRBV12-4 and TRBJ1-2; 9 nucleotides align to TRBD1. Trimming removed 11 bases from V and 6 bases from J; junction bases left unmatched: 7. This CDR3 comprises 12 residues.

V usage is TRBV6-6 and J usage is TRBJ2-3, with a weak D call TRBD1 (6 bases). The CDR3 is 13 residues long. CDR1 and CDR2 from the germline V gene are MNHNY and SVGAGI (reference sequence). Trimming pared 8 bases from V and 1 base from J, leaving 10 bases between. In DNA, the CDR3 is TGTGCCAGCGGGGGCGGCGGCACAGATACGCAGTATTTT. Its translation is CASGGGGTDTQYF.

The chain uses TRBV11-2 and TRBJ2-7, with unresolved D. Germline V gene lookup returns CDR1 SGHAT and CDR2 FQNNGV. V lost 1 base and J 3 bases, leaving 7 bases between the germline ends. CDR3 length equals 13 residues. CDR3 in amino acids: CASSLAQFYEQYF. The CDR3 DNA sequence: TGTGCCAGCAGCTTAGCCCAATTCTACGAGCAGTACTTC.

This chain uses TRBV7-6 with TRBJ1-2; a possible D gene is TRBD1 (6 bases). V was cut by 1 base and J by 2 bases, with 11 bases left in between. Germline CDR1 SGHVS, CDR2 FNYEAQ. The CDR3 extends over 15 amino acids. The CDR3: CASSLVGGSNYGYTF. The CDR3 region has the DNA TGTGCCAGCAGCTTAGTAGGGGGTTCCAACTATGGCTACACCTTC.

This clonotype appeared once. CDR3 in amino acids: CASSPWLAGGEVAYEQYF. CDR3 bases: TGCGCCAGCAGCCCCTGGCTAGCGGGAGGGGAAGTAGCCTACGAGCAGTACTTC. This sequence joins TRBV4-3 and TRBJ2-7; 12 bases are shared with TRBD2. Germline assignment: CDR1 LGHNA and CDR2 YSLEER. The CDR3 length is 18 residues. With V trimmed by 4 bases and J by 2 bases, 12 bases remained unmatched.

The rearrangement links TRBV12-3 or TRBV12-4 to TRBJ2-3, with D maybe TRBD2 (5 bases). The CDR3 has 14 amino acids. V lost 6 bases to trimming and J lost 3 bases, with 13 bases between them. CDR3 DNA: TGTGCCAGCAGCACGGGGTCCGGGACAGATACGCAGTATTTT. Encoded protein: CASSTGSGTDTQYF.

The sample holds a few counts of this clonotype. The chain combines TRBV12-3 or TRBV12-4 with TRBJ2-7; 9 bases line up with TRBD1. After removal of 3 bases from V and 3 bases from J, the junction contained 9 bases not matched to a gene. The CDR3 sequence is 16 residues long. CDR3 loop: CASSFPIGTGYYEQYF. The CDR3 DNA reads TGTGCCAGCAGTTTCCCCATCGGGACAGGGTACTACGAGCAGTACTTC.

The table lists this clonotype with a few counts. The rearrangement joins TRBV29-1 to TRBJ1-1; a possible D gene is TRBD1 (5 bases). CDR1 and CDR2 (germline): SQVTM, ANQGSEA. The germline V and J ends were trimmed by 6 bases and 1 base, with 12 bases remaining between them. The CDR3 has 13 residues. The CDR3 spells CSVGITGNTEAFF. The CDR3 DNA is TGCAGCGTCGGGATTACAGGGAACACTGAAGCTTTCTTT.

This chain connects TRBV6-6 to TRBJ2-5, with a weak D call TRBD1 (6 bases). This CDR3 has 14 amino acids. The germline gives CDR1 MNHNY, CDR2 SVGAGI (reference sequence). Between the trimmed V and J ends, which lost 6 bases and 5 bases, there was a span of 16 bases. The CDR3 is CASSERQGIETQYF. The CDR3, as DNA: TGTGCCAGCAGCGAACGGCAGGGGATCGAGACCCAGTACTTC.

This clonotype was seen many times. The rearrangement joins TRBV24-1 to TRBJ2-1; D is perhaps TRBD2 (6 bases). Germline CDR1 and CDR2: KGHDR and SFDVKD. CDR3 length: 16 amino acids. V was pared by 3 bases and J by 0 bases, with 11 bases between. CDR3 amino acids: CATSDALGGSYNEQFF. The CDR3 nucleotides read TGTGCCACCAGTGATGCGCTGGGGGGCTCCTACAATGAGCAGTTCTTC.

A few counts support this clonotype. DNA for the CDR3: TGTGCCAGCAGAATCGGGGTAGAGGGCTCCCTCCTCGTAGCCCTCCACTTT. This codes for CASRIGVEGSLLVALHF. The chain links TRBV6-1 to TRBJ1-6; D not resolved. Deletions cut 6 bases from V and 14 bases from J, with 29 bases between. The CDR3 extends over 17 amino acids. The germline gives CDR1 MNHNS, CDR2 SASEGT.

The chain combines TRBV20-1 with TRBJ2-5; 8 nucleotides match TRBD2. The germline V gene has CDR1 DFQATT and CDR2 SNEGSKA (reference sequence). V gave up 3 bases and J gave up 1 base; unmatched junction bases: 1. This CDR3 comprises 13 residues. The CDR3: CSASGGAQETQYF. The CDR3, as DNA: TGCAGTGCTAGCGGGGGGGCCCAAGAGACCCAGTACTTC.

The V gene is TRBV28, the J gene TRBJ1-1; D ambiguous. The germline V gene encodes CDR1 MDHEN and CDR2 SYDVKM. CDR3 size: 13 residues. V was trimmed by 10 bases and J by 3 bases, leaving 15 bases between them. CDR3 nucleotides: TGTGCCACCATAAGGATGATGGACACTGAAGCTTTCTTT. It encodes CATIRMMDTEAFF.

DNA for the CDR3: TGTGCCAGCAGCTTAGCAGGAATCCGGGGGCTGGAGACCCAGTACTTC. It yields the protein CASSLAGIRGLETQYF. The chain links TRBV11-3 to TRBJ2-5; D tentatively fits TRBD1 or TRBD2 (6 bases each). Germline values: CDR1 SGHNT, CDR2 YENEEA. The germline V and J ends were trimmed by 1 base and 5 bases, with 17 bases remaining between them. The CDR3 has 16 residues.

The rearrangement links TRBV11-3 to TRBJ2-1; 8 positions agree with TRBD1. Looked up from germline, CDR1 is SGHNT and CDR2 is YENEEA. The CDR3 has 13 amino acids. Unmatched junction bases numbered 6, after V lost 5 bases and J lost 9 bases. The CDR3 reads CASSTDRVREQFF. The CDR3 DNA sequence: TGTGCCAGCAGCACGGACAGGGTGCGTGAGCAGTTCTTC.

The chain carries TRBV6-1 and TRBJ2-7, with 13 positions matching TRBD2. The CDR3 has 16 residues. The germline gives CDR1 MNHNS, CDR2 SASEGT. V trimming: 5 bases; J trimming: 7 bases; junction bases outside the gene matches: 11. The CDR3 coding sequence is TGTGCCAGCAGTTCGCCAGGACTAGCGGGAGCGGAAGAGCAGTACTTC. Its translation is CASSSPGLAGAEEQYF.